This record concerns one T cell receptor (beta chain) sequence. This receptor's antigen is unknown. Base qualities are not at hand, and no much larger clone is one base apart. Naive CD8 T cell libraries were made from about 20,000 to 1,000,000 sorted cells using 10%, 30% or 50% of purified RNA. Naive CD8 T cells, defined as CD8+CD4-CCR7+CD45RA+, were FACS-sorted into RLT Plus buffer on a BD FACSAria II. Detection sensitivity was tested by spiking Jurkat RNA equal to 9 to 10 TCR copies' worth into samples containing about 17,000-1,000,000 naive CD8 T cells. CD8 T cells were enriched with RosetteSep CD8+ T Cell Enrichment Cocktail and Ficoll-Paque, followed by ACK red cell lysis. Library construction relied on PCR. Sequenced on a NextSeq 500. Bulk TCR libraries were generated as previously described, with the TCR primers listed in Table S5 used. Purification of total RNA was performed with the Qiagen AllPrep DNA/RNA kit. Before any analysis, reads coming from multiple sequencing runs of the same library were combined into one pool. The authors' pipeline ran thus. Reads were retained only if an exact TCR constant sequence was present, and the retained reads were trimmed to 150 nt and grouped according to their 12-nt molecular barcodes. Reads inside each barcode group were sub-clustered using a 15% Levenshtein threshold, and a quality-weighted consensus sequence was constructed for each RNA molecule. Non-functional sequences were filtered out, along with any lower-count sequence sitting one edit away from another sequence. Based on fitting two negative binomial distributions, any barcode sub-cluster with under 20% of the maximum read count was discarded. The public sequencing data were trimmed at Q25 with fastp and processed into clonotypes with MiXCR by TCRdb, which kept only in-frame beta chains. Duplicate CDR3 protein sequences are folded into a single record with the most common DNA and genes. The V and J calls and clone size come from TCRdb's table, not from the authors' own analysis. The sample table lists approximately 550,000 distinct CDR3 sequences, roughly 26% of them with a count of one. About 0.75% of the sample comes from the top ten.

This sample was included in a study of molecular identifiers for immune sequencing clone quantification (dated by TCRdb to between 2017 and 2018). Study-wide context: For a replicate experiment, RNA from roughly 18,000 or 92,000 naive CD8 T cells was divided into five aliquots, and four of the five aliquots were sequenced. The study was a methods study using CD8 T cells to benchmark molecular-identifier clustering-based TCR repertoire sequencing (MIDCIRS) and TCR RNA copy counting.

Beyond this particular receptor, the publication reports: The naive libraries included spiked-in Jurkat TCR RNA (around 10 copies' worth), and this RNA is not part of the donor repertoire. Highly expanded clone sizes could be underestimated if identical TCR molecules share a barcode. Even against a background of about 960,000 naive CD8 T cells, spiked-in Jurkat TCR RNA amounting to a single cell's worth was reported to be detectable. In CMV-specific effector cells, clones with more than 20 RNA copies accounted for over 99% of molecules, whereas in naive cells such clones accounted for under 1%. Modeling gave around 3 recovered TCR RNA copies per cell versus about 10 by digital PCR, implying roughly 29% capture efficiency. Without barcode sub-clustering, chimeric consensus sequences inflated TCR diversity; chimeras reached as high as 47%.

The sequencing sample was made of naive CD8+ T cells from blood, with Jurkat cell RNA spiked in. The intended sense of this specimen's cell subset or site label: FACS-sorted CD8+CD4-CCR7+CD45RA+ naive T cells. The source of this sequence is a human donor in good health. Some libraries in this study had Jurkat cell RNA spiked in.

The nucleotide sequence is given as TGTGCCAGCAGCGCAGCGGGCGGAGGGAGTGCTAATGAAAAACTGTTTTTT. Its translation is CASSAAGGGSANEKLFF. The chain is encoded by TRBV9 joined to TRBJ1-4; no D segment can be confidently identified. V is pared back by 3 bases and J by 3 bases, with 18 bases lying between the germline termini. The germline V gene encodes CDR1 SGDLS and CDR2 YYNGEE. The CDR3 numbers 17 residues from cysteine through phenylalanine. Of the read, only the CDR3 DNA is kept; its 51 bases are in frame from base 1.